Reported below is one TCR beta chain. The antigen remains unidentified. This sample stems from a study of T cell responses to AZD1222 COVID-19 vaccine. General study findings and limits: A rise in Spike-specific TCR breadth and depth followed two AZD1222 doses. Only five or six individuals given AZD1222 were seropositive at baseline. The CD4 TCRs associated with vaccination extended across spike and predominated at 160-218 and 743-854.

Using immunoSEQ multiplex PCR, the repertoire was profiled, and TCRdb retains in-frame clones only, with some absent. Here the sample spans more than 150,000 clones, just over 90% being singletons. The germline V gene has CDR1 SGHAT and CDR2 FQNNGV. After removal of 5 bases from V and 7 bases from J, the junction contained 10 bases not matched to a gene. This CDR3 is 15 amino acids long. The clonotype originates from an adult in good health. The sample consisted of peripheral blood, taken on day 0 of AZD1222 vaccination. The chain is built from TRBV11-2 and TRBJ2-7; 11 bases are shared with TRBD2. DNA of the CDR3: TGTGCCAGCAGCACCCTAGCGGGAGGACGGAGTGAGCAGTACTTC. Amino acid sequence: CASSTLAGGRSEQYF. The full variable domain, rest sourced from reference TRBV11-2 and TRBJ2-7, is EAGVAQSPRYKIIEKRQSVAFWCNPISGHATLYWYQQILGQGPKLLIQFQNNGVVDDSQLPKDRFSAERLKGVDSTLKIQPAKLEDSAVYLCASSTLAGGRSEQYFGPGTRLTVT.